These 18 T cell receptor beta chains came from one sample sequenced in a study of tumor and adjacent non-tumor tissue in lung cancer. This sample's RNA came from whole unsorted tissue. The library came from three nested PCR rounds adapted from ARM-PCR protocols. TCRdb re-analysed the multiplex PCR reads in MiXCR, keeping a single row per CDR3 protein. The table has approximately 65,000 distinct CDR3 sequences, about 61% seen once. Sequences were obtained from lung tumor tissue. The receptors come from a man aged 50-60 years with non-small cell lung cancer.

The chain joins TRBV6-5 to TRBJ1-2; 8 bases match TRBD1. The germline gives CDR1 MNHEY, CDR2 SVGAGI. The CDR3 extends over 13 amino acids. The V gene end was trimmed by 4 bases and the J gene end by 7 bases; junction bases not matched to a gene: 5. Written as DNA, the CDR3 is TGTGCCAGCAGTTGCCAGGGGGCTGTTGGCTACACCTTC. It translates to CASSCQGAVGYTF.

This clonotype turned up a few times. V usage is TRBV5-1 and J usage is TRBJ2-3; 8 nucleotides match TRBD2. J was trimmed by 6 bases and V by 7 bases; bases with no gene match: 4. The germline V gene has CDR1 SGHRS and CDR2 YFSETQ. This CDR3 has 12 amino acids. The CDR3 loop is CASSSSGDTQYF. CDR3 nucleotides: TGCGCCAGCTCCTCTAGCGGGGATACGCAGTATTTT.

The V and J genes are TRBV11-2 and TRBJ2-1; D may be TRBD2 (5 bases). CDR1 and CDR2 (germline): SGHAT, FQNNGV. The CDR3 has 10 residues. The CDR3 DNA reads as TGTGCAAGCGGCTTAGGTGAGCAGTTCTTC. Translating gives CASGLGEQFF.

This clonotype has just one count. An end of the junction does not agree with germline; a read error may underlie this. The rearrangement uses TRBV12-3 or TRBV12-4 and TRBJ1-6; D gene uncertain. CDR3 size: 12 residues. CDR3: CASGLPSSPIHF. In DNA form, the CDR3 reads TGTGCCAGCGGCTTACCGAGTTCACCCATCCACTTT.

This chain joins TRBV5-1 and TRBJ1-5, with a tentative D call TRBD1 (6 bases). Germline values: CDR1 SGHRS, CDR2 YFSETQ. The CDR3 spans 14 residues. Trimming stripped 7 bases from V and 3 bases from J, with 14 bases between. The CDR3 protein is CASRAGGPNQPQHF. Written as DNA, the CDR3 is TGCGCCAGCCGAGCCGGGGGCCCCAATCAGCCCCAGCATTTT.

Comments on this clonotype: The conserved final phenylalanine or tryptophan is absent from the CDR3, which likely points to a read error. The J gene is TRBJ2-5, the V gene TRBV29-1; D gene unclear. CDR1 and CDR2 from the germline V gene are SQVTM and ANQGSEA. The CDR3 length is 14 residues. CDR3 sequence (DNA): TGCAGCGTTGAGCGAGGAAGTCTAGGAGAGACTCAGTACATC. It codes for CSVERGSLGETQYI.

A note on this clonotype: A junction end diverges from the germline sequence, so it may reflect a read error. The genes are TRBV12-3 or TRBV12-4 and TRBJ2-7; tentatively, D is TRBD1 (6 bases). This CDR3 has 12 residues. The CDR3, as DNA: TGTGCCAGCAGTGTTCACAGGGACGACCAGTACTTC. This sequence encodes CASSVHRDDQYF.

A remark on this clonotype: The germline gene is not matched at one end of the junction; a read error may be the cause. V and J are TRBV10-2 and TRBJ2-4; tentatively, D is TRBD1 or TRBD2 (5 bases each). From germline, CDR1 is WSHSY and CDR2 SAAADI. The CDR3 consists of 14 residues. CDR3 nucleotides: TGTGCCGGCAGTGGGGGAGTCGTCAAAAACATTCGGTACTTC. This sequence encodes CAGSGGVVKNIRYF.

The chain carries TRBV5-6 and TRBJ2-5; D unresolved. The CDR3 spans 14 residues. Germline V gene lookup returns CDR1 SGHDT and CDR2 YYEEEE. The ends were cut back, 8 bases at V and 2 bases at J, with 16 bases in the middle. The CDR3 is CASSRHGSQETQYF. CDR3 nucleotides: TGTGCCAGTAGTCGACATGGTTCACAAGAGACCCAGTACTTC.

Regarding this clonotype: A much larger clone lies one base from this, so it may be a read error. The chain recombines TRBV4-1 with TRBJ2-2; D remains unclear. From germline, CDR1 is MGHRA and CDR2 YSYEKL. Trimming stripped 2 bases from V and 4 bases from J, with 14 bases between. This CDR3 spans 16 amino acids. The CDR3: CASSQPRHGPTGELFF. The DNA for the CDR3 is TGCGCCAGCAGCCAACCCCGACATGGGCCCACCGGGGAGCTGTTTTTT.

Of note for this clonotype: The missing conserved phenylalanine or tryptophan at the end of this CDR3 makes a read error likely. This chain's CDR3 is CASSQSGVQGNTGELFL. For the CDR3, the DNA is TGCGCCAGCAGCCAAAGCGGAGTGCAGGGGAACACCGGGGAGCTGTTTTTA. V gene TRBV4-1 combines with J gene TRBJ2-2; D is possibly TRBD1 or TRBD2 (5 bases each). There are 17 residues in the CDR3. V lost 2 bases, J lost 1 base, and 14 bases lay in between. CDR1 and CDR2 from the germline V gene are MGHRA and YSYEKL.

This clonotype was seen repeatedly, ten times or more. V gene TRBV6-6 combines with J gene TRBJ1-1, with D perhaps matching TRBD1 (5 bases). Germline V gives CDR1 MNHNY, CDR2 SVGAGI (reference sequence). This CDR3 has 12 amino acids. Trimming shortened V by 2 bases and J by 11 bases, and 12 bases separated the two germline ends. CDR3 region: CASSYQMWGAFF. The CDR3 nucleotides are TGTGCCAGCAGTTACCAAATGTGGGGGGCTTTCTTT.

As for this clonotype: Lacking the conserved final phenylalanine or tryptophan, this CDR3 likely reflects a read error. The DNA is omitted, as the CDR3 cannot be located on it reliably, and the CDR3 follows TCRdb's listing. J is TRBJ1-1 and V is TRBV13. The CDR3 is 11 residues long, ends included. Germline assignment: CDR1 PRHDT and CDR2 FYEKMQ (reference sequence). The CDR3 here is CASSRHTEALL.

With respect to this clonotype: Sequence at one end of the junction differs from germline and may be a read error. This chain uses TRBV5-1 with TRBJ1-2; D is undetermined. The CDR3 has 12 amino acids. CDR1 is SGHRS, CDR2 YFSETQ, per germline. CDR3 sequence: CASSRSTYDYTF. The CDR3 DNA is TGCGCCAGCAGCCGATCAACTTATGACTACACCTTC.

This clonotype was counted at least ten times. V gene TRBV11-2 combines with J gene TRBJ1-3; no clear D. The V end lost 4 bases, the J end lost 0 bases, and 10 bases lay between the germline ends. This CDR3 contains 15 residues. Germline lookup yields CDR1 SGHAT and CDR2 FQNNGV. CDR3 protein: CASSSGWFSGNTIYF. DNA for the CDR3: TGTGCCAGCAGCTCCGGGTGGTTCTCTGGAAACACCATATATTTT.

On this clonotype itself: This may come from a read error, since a much larger clone is one base off. The rearrangement joins TRBV29-1 to TRBJ2-7; D remains unclear. The CDR3 runs 12 residues. In germline, CDR1 is SQVTM, CDR2 ANQGSEA. CDR3 sequence: CSIEGSDYEQYF. CDR3 DNA: TGCAGCATTGAAGGGTCGGACTACGAGCAGTACTTC.

Notes on this clonotype: A much larger clone is a single base away; this may be a read error. The gene calls are TRBV6-5 and TRBJ2-5; D may correspond to TRBD1 or TRBD2 (5 bases each). Germline loops: CDR1 MNHEY, CDR2 SVGAGI. This CDR3 spans 17 amino acids. Trimming removed 8 bases from V and 5 bases from J, with 27 bases in between. CDR3 in DNA: TGTGCCAGCGCGCCGCGCGCACGTCGGGACGATTACGAGACCCAGTACTTC. Protein sequence: CASAPRARRDDYETQYF.

The chain couples TRBV29-1 to TRBJ1-4; no clear D. The CDR3 covers 14 residues. Germline V lookup: CDR1 SQVTM, CDR2 ANQGSEA. V dropped 3 bases and J dropped 5 bases, with 13 bases sitting between them. CDR3 residues: CSVDSERINEKLFF. The CDR3 region has the DNA TGCAGCGTTGACTCCGAGCGAATCAATGAAAAACTGTTTTTT.